These T cell receptor beta chains were read from a single sample in a study of shared clonotypes between healthy human individuals. Using immunoSEQ multiplex PCR, the repertoire was profiled, and TCRdb retains in-frame clones only, with some absent. The data hold some 580,000 clones, with approximately 97% observed a single time. Sequencing was performed on naive CD4+ T cells sorted from blood. These receptors were obtained from a woman aged 30 to 39 in good health. Both conserved end residues are part of each CDR3. A D gene is named only where the DNA matches it firmly. Rows may omit the clone size; those that give it use once, few, many or a size class.

-,TRBV7-9,TRBJ1-4,-,CASSLDRRLNEKLFF
-,TRBV6-5,TRBJ1-1,-,CASSTPGMRTEAFF
-,TRBV19,TRBJ1-5,-,CASSNKGVDQPQHF
once,TRBV18,TRBJ2-7,-,CASSPSGIYEQYF
-,TRBV29-1,TRBJ2-1,-,CSAQGLGDEQFF
-,TRBV7-9,TRBJ2-3,TRBD2,CASSSTWTSGRGGDTQYF
-,TRBV2,TRBJ1-1,-,CASSAQALMNTEAFF
once,TRBV28,TRBJ1-2,-,CASSFVHYGYTF
-,TRBV11-2,TRBJ2-5,-,CASSTGTGIYQETQYF
-,TRBV11-2,TRBJ2-1,-,CASSFYNEQFF
-,TRBV28,TRBJ2-1,TRBD2,CASSFSGRAAYNEQFF
-,TRBV28,TRBJ2-1,TRBD2,CASSLPSRARGGRANEQFF
-,TRBV19,TRBJ2-2,TRBD2,CASSITTSGSPGELFF
-,TRBV28,TRBJ2-1,TRBD2,CASSLIGRLNNEQFF
-,TRBV19,TRBJ2-2,TRBD2,CASTTVGLAGGSDTGELFF
-,TRBV19,TRBJ1-5,-,CASRVTSYSNQPQHF
few,TRBV5-1,TRBJ1-2,-,CASSLGSSYGYTF
-,TRBV19,TRBJ2-7,-,CASSIRGQGFYEQYF
-,TRBV5-1,TRBJ2-2,-,CASSSAAGWDTGELFF
-,TRBV28,TRBJ1-5,-,CASSLPRGGRNQPQHF
once,TRBV28,TRBJ2-2,-,CASTALAGELFF
-,TRBV28,TRBJ2-3,TRBD1,CASSMGVGAQGAQYF
few,TRBV5-4,TRBJ1-1,-,CASSYTGWDTEAFF
once,TRBV4-2,TRBJ1-2,-,CASSQGHHGGQNYGYTF
-,TRBV7-9,TRBJ2-1,-,CASSSTTTTSYNEQFF
once,TRBV5-4,TRBJ2-7,-,CASRTRESVEQYF
-,TRBV7-9,-,TRBD2,CASSPRDYASPYEQYF
-,TRBV2,TRBJ2-5,TRBD2,CASRMTSGNQETQYF
-,TRBV7-2,TRBJ2-1,-,CASSPPVGRGTYNEQFF
-,TRBV18,TRBJ2-2,TRBD2,CASSPSPGLATGELFF
-,TRBV6-6,TRBJ1-4,-,CASSSRSGTSNEKLFF
-,TRBV7-9,TRBJ1-1,-,CASSPARGRRTEAFF
-,TRBV6-5,TRBJ2-2,-,CASCHPGTGELFF
-,TRBV30,TRBJ1-1,-,CAFGGVNTEAFF
-,TRBV7-9,TRBJ2-7,-,CASSSSQGGGRLHEQYF